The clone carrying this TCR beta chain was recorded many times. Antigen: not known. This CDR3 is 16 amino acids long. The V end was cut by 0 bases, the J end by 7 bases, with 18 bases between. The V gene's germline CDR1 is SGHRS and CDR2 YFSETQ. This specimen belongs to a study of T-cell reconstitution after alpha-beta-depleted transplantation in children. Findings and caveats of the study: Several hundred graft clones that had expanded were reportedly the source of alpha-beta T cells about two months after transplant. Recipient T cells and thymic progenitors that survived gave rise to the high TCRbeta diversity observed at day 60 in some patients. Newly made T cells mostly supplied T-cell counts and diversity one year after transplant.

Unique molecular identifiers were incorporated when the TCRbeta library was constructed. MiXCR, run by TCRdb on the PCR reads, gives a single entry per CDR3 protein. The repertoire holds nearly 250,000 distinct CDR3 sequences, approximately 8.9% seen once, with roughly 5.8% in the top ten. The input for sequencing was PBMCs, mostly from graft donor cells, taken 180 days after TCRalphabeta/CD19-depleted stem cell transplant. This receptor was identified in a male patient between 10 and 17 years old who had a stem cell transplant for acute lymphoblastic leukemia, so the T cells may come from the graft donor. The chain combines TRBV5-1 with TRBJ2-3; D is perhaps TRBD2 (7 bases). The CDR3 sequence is CASSLAERGGLNTQYF. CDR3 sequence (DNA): TGCGCCAGCAGCTTGGCGGAAAGGGGGGGTTTGAATACGCAGTATTTT.